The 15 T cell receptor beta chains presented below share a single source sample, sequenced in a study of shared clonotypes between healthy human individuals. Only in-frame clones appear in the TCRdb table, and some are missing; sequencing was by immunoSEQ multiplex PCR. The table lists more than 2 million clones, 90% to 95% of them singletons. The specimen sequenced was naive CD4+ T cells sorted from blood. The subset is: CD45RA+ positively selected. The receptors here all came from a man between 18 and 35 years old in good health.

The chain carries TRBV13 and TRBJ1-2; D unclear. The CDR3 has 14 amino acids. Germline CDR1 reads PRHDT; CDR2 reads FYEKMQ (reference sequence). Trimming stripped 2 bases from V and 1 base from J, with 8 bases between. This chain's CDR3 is CASSLFRFNYGYTF. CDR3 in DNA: TGTGCCAGCAGCTTATTCAGGTTTAACTATGGCTACACCTTC.

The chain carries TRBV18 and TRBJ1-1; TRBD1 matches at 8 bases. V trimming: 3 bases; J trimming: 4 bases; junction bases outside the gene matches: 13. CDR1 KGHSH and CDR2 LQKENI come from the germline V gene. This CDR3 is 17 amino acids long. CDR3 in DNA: TGTGCCAGCTCACCGGGACAGGTGCCAATCTTGAGCACTGAAGCTTTCTTT. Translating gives CASSPGQVPILSTEAFF.

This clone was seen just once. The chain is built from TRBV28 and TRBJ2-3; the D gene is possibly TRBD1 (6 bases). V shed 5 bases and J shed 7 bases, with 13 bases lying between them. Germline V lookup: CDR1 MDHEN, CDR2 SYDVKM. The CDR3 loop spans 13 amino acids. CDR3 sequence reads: CASSTGPLNTQYF. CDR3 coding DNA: TGTGCCAGCAGTACAGGGCCCCTAAATACGCAGTATTTT.

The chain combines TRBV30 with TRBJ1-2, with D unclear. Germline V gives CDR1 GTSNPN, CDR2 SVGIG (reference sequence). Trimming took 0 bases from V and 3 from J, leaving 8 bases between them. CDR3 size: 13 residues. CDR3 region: CAWSVLPHYGYTF. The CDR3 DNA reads TGTGCCTGGAGTGTCCTACCGCACTATGGCTACACCTTC.

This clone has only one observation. CDR3 nucleotide sequence: TGTGCCAGCAGCGTACAGGGCTTACAAACCGGGGAGCTGTTTTTT. As protein: CASSVQGLQTGELFF. The gene calls are TRBV9 and TRBJ2-2, with a possible D match to TRBD1 (5 bases). The CDR3 has 15 residues. The germline V and J ends were trimmed by 1 base and 5 bases, with 12 bases remaining between them. Per germline, CDR1 SGDLS and CDR2 YYNGEE.

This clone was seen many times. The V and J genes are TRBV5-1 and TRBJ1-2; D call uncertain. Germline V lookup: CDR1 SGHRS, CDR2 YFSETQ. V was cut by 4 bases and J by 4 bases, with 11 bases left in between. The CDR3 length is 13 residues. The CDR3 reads CASSHPTVYGYTF. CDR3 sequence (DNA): TGCGCCAGCAGCCACCCCACAGTCTATGGCTACACCTTC.

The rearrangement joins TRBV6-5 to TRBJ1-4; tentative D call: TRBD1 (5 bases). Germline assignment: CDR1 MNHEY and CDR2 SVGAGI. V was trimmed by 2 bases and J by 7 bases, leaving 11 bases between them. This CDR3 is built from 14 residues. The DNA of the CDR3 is TGTGCCAGCAGTTACGGGGGGATTGGTGAAAAACTGTTTTTT. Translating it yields CASSYGGIGEKLFF.

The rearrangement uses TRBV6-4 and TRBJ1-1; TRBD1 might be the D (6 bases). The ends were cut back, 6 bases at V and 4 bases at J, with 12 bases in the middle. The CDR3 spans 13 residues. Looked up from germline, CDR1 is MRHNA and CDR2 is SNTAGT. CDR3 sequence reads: CASSEQGSTEAFF. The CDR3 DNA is TGTGCCAGCAGCGAACAGGGCTCCACTGAAGCTTTCTTT.

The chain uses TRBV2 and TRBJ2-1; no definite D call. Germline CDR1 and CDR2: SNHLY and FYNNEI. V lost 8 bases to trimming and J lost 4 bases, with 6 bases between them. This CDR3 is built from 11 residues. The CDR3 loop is CASQSYNEQFF. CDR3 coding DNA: TGTGCCAGCCAGTCATACAATGAGCAGTTCTTC.

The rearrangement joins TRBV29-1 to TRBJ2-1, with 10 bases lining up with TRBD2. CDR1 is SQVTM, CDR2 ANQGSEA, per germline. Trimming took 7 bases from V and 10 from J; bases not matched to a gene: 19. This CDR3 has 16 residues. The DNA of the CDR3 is TGCAGCGCCTCGACCGGATCGGGACTAGCGCTTAAGGAGCAGTTCTTC. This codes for CSASTGSGLALKEQFF.

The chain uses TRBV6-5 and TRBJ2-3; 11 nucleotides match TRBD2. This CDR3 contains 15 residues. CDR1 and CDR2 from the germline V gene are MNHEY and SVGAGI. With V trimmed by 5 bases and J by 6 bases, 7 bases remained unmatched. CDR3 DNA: TGTGCCAGCAGTCCAACTAGCGGGAGTGGGGATACGCAGTATTTT. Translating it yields CASSPTSGSGDTQYF.

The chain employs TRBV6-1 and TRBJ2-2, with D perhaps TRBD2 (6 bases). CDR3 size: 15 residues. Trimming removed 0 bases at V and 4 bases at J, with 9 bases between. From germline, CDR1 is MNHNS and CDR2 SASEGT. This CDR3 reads CASSEAGLSTGELFF. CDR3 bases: TGTGCCAGCAGTGAAGCGGGACTGTCCACCGGGGAGCTGTTTTTT.

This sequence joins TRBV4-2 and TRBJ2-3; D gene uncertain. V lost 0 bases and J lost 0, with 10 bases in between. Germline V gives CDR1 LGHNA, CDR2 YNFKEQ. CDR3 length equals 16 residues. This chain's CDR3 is CASSQDGVRSTDTQYF. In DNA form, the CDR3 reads TGTGCCAGCAGCCAAGATGGAGTAAGAAGCACAGATACGCAGTATTTT.

CDR3 sequence reads: CASMSEGGLSDTQYF. The CDR3 DNA reads TGTGCCAGCATGAGCGAGGGGGGCCTTTCAGATACGCAGTATTTT. This chain joins TRBV28 and TRBJ2-3; D is possibly TRBD1 or TRBD2 (6 bases each). CDR3 length: 15 amino acids. CDR1 MDHEN and CDR2 SYDVKM come from the germline V gene. Deletions cut 7 bases from V and 4 bases from J, with 18 bases between.

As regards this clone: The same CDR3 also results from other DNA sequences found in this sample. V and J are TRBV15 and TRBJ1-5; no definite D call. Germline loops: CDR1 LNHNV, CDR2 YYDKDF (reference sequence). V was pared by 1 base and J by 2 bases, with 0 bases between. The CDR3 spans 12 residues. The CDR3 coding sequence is TGTGCCACCAGCAGAGGCAATCAGCCCCAGCATTTT. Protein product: CATSRGNQPQHF.